This section outlines one TCR beta chain sequence together with its context. The specificity of this receptor is unknown. The record has no base qualities; no much larger clone is one base away. The data derive from a study of T cell changes during pregnancy in multiple sclerosis (dated by TCRdb to about 2019). Some background on the complete study: Changes in the T cell repertoire over the course of pregnancy were examined in this study in women with multiple sclerosis.

After removal of 3 bases from V and 4 bases from J, the junction retains 3 bases not matched to a gene. Its CDR3 holds 15 amino acids, cysteine through phenylalanine. Only CDR3 DNA is held: 45 bases, read in frame from base 1. CDR1 is given as MGHRA and CDR2 as YSYEKL, both from the germline V gene. Libraries were built with the immunoSEQ multiplex PCR assay. TCRdb limited this immuneACCESS table to in-frame rearrangements with V and J called. A share of clones is missing; checked studies link under half to unresolved V genes, and the rest is unexplained. A total of 40,000 to 55,000 clones appear in this sample, 80% to 95% of them only once. Around 10% of the sample is in the top ten clones.

The chain is assembled from TRBV4-1 and TRBJ2-7; 13 central bases correspond to TRBD2. The sequencing here drew on CD8+ T cells from peripheral blood mononuclear cells, taken after pregnancy. This sequence originates from a female donor with multiple sclerosis, enrolled in a pregnancy study. The nucleotides are TGCGCCAGCAGCCAGGGACTAGCGGGATTGTACGAGCAGTACTTC. This sequence encodes CASSQGLAGLYEQYF.